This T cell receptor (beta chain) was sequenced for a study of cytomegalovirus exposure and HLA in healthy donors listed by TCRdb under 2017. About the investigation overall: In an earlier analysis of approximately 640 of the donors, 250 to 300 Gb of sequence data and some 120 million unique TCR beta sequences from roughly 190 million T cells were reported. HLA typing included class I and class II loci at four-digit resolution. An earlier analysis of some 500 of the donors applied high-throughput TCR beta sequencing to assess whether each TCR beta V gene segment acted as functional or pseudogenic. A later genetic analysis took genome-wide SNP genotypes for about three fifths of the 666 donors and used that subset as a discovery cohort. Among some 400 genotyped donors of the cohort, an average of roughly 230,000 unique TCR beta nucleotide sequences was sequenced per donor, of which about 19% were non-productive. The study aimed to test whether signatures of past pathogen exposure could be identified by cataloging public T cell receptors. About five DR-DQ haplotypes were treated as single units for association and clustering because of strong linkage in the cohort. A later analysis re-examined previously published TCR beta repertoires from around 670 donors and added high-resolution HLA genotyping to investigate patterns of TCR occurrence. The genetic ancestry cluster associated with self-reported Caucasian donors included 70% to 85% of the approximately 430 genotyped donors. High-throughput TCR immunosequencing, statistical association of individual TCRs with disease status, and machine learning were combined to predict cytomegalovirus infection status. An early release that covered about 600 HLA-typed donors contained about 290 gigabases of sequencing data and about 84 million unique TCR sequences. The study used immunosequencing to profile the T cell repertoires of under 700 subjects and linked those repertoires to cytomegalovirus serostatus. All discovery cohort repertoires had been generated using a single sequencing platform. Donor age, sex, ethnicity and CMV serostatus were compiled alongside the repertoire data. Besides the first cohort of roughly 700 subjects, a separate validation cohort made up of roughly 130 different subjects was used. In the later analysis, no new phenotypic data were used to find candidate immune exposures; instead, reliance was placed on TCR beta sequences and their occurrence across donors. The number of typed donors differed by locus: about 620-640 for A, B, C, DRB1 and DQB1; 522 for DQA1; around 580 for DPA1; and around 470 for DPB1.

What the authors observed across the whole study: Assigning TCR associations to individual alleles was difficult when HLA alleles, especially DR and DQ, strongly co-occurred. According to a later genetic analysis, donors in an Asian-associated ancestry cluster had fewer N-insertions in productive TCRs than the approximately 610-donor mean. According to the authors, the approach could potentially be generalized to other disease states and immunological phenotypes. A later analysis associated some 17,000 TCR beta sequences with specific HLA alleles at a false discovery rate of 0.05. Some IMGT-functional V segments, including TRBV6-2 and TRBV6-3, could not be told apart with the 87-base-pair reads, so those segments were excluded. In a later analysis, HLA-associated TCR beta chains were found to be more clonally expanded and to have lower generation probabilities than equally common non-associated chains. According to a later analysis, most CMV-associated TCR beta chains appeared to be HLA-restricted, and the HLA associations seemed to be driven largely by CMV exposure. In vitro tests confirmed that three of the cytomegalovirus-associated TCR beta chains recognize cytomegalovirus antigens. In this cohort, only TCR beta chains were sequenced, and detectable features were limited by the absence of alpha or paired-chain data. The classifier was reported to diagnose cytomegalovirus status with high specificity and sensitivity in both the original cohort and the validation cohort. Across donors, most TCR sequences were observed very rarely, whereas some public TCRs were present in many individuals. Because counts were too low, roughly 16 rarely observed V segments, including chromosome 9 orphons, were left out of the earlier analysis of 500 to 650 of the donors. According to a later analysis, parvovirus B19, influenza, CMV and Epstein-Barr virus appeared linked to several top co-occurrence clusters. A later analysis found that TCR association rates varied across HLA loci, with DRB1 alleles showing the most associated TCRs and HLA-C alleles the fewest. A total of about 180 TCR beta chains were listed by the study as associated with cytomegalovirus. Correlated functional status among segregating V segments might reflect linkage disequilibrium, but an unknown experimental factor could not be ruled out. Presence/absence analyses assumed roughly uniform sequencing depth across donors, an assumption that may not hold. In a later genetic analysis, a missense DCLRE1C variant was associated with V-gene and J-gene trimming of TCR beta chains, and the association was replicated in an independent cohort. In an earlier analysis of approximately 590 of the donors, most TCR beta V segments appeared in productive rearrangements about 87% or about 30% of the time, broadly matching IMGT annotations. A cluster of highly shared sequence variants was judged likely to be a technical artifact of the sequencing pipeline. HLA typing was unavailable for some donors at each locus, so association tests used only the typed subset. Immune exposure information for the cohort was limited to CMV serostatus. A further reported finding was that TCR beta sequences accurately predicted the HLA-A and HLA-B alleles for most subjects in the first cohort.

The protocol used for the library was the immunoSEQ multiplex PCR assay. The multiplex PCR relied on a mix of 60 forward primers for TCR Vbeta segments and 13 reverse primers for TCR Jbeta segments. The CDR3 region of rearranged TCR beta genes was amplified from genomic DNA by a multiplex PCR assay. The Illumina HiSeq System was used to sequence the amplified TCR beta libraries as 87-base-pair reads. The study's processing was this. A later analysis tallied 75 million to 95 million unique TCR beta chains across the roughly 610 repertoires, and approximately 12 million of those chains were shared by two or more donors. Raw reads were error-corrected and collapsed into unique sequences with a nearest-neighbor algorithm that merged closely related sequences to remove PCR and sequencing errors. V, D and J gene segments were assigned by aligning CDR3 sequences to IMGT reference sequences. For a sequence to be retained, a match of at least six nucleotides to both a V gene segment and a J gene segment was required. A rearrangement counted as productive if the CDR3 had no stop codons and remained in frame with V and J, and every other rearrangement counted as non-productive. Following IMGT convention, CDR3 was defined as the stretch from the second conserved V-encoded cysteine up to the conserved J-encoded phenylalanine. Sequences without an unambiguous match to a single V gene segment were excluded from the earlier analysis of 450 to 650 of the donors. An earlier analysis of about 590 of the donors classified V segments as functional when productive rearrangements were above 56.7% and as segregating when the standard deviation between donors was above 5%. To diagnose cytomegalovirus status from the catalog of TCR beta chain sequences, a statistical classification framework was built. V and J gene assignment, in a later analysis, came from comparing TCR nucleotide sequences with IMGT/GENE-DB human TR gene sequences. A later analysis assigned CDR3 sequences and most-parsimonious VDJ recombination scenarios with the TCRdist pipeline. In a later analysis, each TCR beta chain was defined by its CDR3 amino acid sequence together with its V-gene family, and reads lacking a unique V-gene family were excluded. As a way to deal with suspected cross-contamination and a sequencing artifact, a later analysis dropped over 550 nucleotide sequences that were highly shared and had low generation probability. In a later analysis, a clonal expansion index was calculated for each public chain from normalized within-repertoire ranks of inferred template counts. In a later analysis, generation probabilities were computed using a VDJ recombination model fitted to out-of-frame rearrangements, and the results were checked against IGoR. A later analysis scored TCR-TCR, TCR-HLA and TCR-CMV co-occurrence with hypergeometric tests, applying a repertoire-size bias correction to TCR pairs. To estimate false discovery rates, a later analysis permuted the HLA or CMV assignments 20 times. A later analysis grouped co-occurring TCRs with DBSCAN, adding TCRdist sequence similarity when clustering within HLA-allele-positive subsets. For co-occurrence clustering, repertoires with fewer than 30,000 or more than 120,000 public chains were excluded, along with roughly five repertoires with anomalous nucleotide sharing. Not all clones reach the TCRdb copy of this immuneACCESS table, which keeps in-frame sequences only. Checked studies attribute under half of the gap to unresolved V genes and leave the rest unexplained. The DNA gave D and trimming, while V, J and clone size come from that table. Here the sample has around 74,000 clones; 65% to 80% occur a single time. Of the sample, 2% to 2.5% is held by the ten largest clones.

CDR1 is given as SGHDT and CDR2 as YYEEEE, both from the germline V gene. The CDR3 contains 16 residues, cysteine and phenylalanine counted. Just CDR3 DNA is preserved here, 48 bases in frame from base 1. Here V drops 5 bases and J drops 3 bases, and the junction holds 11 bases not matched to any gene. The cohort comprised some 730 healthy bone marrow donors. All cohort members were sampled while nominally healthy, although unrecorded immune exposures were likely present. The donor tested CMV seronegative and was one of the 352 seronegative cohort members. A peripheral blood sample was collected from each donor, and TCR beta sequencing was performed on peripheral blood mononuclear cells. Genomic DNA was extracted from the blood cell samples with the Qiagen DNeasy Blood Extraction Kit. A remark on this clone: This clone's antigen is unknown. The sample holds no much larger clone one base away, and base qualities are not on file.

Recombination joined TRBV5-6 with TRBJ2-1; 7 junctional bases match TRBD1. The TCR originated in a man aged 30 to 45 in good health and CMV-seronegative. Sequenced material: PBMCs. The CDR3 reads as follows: CASRSRQGEIYNEQFF. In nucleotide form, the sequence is TGTGCCAGCAGGTCGAGACAGGGAGAAATCTACAATGAGCAGTTCTTC.